The following is a T cell receptor (beta chain) sequence with its context. These data belong to a study of cytomegalovirus exposure and HLA in healthy donors. With 60 Vbeta and 13 Jbeta primers, the PCR was carried out. Sequencing used immunoSEQ multiplex PCR; TCRdb keeps in-frame clones, though not all of them. The sample lists approximately 100,000 clones; less than 80% were seen once. Germline loops: CDR1 SGHDT, CDR2 YYEEEE. The CDR3 is made up of 14 amino acids. V gave up 3 bases and J gave up 13 bases; unmatched junction bases: 7. This rearrangement joins TRBV5-6 to TRBJ1-6; 10 bases align to TRBD1. The sequence derives from a man between 40 and 49 years old in good health and CMV-seronegative. Material: PBMCs. As DNA, the CDR3 is TGTGCCAGCAGCTCCGGGACAGGGGCCCCCCCCCTCCACTTT. This gives the protein CASSSGTGAPPLHF.